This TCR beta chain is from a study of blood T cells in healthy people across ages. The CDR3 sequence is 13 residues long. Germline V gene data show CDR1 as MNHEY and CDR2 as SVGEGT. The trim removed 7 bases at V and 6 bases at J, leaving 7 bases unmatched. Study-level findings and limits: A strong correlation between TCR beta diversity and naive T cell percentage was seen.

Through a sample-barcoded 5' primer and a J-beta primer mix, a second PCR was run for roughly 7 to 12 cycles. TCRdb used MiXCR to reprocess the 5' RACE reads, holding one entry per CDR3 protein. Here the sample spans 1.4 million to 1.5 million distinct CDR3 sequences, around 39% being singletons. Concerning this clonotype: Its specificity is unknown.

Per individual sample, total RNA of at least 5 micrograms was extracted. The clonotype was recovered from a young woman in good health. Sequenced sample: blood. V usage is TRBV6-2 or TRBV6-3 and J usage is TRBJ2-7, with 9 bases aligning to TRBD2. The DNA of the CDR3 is TGTGCCAGCATCTACGGAGCGGGAGGCGAGCAGTACTTC. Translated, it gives CASIYGAGGEQYF.